Sequencing of this T cell receptor (beta chain) was carried out in a study of shared clonotypes between healthy human individuals. Produced via immunoSEQ multiplex PCR; TCRdb's table is partial and in-frame only. The data hold about 670,000 clones, with about 78% observed a single time. Sequencing was done on a sample of memory CD4+ T cells sorted from blood. The sample's subset: CD45RA-negative fraction. This receptor was taken from a woman in her 30s in good health.

CDR3 DNA: TGTGCCAGCAGCAGGGACAGCTTCTCTGGAAACACCATATATTTT. Amino acid sequence: CASSRDSFSGNTIYF. The chain recombines TRBV7-9 with TRBJ1-3; 7 positions match TRBD1. Unmatched junction bases numbered 4, after V lost 5 bases and J lost 0 bases. Germline CDR1 reads SEHNR; CDR2 reads FQNEAQ (reference sequence). The CDR3 is 15 residues long.